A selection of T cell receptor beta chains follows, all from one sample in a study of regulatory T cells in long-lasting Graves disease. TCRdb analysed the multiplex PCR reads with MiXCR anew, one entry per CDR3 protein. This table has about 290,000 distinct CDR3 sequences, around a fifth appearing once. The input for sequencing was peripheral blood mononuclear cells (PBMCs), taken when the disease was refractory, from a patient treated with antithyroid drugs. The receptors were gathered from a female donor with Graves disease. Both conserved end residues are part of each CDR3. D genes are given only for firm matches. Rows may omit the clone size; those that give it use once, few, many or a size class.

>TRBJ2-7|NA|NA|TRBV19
TGTGCCAGTAGTATTAGGGTCGGCTACGAGCAGTACTTC
CASSIRVGYEQYF
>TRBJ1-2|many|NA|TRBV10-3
TGTGCCATCAGTGACATGACCCCCACAGTATCTAACTATGGCTACACCTTC
CAISDMTPTVSNYGYTF
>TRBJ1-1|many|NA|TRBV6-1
TGTGCCAGCAAAGAGGAAATTAGAGGCACTGAAGCTTTCTTT
CASKEEIRGTEAFF
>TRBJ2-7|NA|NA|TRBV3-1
TGTGCCAGCAGCCAAGAGGGGCAACTCGGCGAGCAGTACTTC
CASSQEGQLGEQYF
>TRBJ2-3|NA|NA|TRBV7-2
TGTGCCAGCAGCTTAGTTGCTAGCCTAACAGATACGCAGTATTTT
CASSLVASLTDTQYF
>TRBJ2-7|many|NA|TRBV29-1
TGCAGCGTTACGACAGCAAACTACGAGCAGTACTTC
CSVTTANYEQYF
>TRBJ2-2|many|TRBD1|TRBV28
TGTGCCAGCCGGACAGGGTCGGTCGGGGAGCTGTTTTTT
CASRTGSVGELFF
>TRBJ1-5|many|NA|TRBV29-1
TGCAGCGCTGGGGACCCGGGGGGCAATCAGCCCCAGCATTTT
CSAGDPGGNQPQHF
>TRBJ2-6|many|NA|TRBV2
TGTGCCAGCAGTGAATGGTCGGCAACCCACTCTGGGGCCAACGTCCTGACTTTC
CASSEWSATHSGANVLTF
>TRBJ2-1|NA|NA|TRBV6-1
TGTGCCAGCAGTCCCTATACTAGCGCCCAGGGGGGTGAGCAGTTCTTC
CASSPYTSAQGGEQFF
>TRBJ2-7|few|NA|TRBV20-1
TGCAGTGCTAGAGGGGGGGACGCCTCCCTCCACGAGCAGTACTTC
CSARGGDASLHEQYF
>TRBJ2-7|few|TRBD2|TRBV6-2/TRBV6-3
TGTGCCAGCAGTTACTCGTCGCGGGGGGGGAAAGGGTACGAGCAGTACTTC
CASSYSSRGGKGYEQYF
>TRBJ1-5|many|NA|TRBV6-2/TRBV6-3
TGTGCCAGCAGTTCGCAGGGGACCCAGCATTTT
CASSSQGTQHF
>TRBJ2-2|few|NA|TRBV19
TGTGCCAGTAGGGGGCTTACAGGGAGTGACGGGGAGCTGTTTTTT
CASRGLTGSDGELFF
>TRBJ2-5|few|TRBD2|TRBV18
TGTGCCAGCTCCCGGCCCGGGGGGCAAGAGACCCAGTACTTC
CASSRPGGQETQYF
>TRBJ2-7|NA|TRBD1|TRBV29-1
TGCAGCGTTGAAGCTGGGGACAGGACCTACGAGCAGTACTTC
CSVEAGDRTYEQYF